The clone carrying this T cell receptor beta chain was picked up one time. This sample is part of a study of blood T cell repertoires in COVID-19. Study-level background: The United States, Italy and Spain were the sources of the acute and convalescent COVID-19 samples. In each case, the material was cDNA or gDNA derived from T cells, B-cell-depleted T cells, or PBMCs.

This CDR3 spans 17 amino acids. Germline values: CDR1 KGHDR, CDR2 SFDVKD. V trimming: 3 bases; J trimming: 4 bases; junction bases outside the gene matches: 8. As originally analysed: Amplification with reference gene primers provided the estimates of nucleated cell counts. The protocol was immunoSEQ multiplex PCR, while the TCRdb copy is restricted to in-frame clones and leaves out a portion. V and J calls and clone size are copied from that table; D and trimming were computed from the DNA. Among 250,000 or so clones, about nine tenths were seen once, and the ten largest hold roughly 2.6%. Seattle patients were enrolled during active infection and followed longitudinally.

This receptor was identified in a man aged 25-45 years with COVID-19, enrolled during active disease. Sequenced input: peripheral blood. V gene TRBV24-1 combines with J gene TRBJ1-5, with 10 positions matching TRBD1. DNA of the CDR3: TGTGCCACCAGTGATCCACCTGGACAGGGGGGGAATCAGCCCCAGCATTTT. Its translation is CATSDPPGQGGNQPQHF.